Only a few counts were recorded for the clone carrying this T cell receptor (beta chain). The source of the sample is a study of blood T cell repertoires in COVID-19. Background on the study: Samples representing acute and convalescent COVID-19 were sourced from the United States, Italy and Spain. Sources were T cells, B-cell-depleted T cells, or PBMCs; the material itself was cDNA or gDNA.

Germline-derived CDR1 and CDR2 are SGDLS and YYNGEE. The germline V and J ends were trimmed by 3 bases and 4 bases, with 13 bases remaining between them. This CDR3 comprises 14 residues. Authors' data handling: For nucleated cells, counts were estimated from reference gene primer amplification. Produced via immunoSEQ multiplex PCR; TCRdb's table is partial and in-frame only. D and trimming come from the DNA, and the V and J calls and clone size come from that table. The sample has over 150,000 clones, about 83% seen once. This TCR was recovered from a woman between 18 and 29 years old who had recovered from COVID-19. The V and J genes are TRBV9 and TRBJ1-2, with a tentative D call TRBD1 (5 bases). The sample consisted of peripheral blood. The DNA of the CDR3 is TGTGCCAGCAGCGAAGGGCAGGGTAGCTATGGCTACACCTTC. It encodes CASSEGQGSYGYTF.